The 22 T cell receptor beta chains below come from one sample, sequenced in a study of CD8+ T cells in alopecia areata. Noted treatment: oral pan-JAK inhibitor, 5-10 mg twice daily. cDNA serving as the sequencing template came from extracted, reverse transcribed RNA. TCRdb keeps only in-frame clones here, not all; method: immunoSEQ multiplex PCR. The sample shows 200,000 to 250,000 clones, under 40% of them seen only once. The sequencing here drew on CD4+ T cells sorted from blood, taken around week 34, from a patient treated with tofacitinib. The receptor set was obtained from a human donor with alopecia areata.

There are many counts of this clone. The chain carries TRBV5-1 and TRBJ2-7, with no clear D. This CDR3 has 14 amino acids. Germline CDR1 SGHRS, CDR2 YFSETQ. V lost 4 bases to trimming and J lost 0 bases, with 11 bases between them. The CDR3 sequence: CASSPDMYSYEQYF. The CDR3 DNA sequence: TGCGCCAGCAGCCCTGATATGTACTCCTACGAGCAGTACTTC.

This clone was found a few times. CDR3 bases: TGTGCCAGCAGCTTAACCGGGGAGAAGCAAGAGACCCAGTACTTC. Translation gives CASSLTGEKQETQYF. The chain recombines TRBV7-9 with TRBJ2-5, with D perhaps TRBD2 (5 bases). The V gene's germline CDR1 is SEHNR and CDR2 FQNEAQ (reference sequence). Trimming left V 2 bases short and J 2 bases short, with 12 bases between. The CDR3 length is 15 residues.

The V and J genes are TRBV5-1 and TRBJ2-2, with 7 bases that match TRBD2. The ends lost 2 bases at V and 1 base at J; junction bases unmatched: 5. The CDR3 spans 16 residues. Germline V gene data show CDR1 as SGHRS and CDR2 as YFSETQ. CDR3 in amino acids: CASSFLAGVNTGELFF. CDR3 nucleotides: TGCGCCAGCAGCTTTCTGGCGGGAGTGAACACCGGGGAGCTGTTTTTT.

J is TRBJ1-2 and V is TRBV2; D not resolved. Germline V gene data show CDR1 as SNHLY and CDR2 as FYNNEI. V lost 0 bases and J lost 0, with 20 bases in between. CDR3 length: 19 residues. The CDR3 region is CASSEAGYFSGLSNYGYTF. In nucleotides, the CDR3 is TGTGCCAGCAGTGAAGCGGGGTATTTCTCAGGTCTCTCTAACTATGGCTACACCTTC.

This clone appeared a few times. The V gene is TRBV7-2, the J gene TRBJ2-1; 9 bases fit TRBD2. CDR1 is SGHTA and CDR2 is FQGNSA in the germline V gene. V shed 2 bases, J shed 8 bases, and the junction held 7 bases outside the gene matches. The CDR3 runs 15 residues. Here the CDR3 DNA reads TGTGCCAGCAGCTTAAGGCTAGCGGGATTGGATGAGCAGTTCTTC. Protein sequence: CASSLRLAGLDEQFF.

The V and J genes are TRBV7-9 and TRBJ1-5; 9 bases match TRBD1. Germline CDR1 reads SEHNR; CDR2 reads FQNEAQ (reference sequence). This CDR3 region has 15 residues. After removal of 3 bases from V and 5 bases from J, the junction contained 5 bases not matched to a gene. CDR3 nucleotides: TGTGCCAGCAGCTTGAGCACAGGGGGCGATCAGCCCCAGCATTTT. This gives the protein CASSLSTGGDQPQHF.

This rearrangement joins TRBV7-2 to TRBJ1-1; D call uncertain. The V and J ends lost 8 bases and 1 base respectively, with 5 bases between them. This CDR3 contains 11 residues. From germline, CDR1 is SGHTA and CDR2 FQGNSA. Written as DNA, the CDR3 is TGTGCCAGCCGGCCGAACACTGAAGCTTTCTTT. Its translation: CASRPNTEAFF.

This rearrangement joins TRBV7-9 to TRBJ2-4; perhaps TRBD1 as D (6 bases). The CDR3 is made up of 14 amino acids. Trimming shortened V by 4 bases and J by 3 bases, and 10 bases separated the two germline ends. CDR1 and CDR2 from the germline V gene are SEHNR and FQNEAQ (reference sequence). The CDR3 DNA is TGTGCCAGCAGCTATGGGGGCAACAAAAACATTCAGTACTTC. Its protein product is CASSYGGNKNIQYF.

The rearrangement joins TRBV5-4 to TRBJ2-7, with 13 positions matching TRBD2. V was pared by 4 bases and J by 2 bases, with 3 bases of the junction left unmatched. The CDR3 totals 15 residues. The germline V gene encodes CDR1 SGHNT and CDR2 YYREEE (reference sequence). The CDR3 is CASSVGLAGTYEQYF. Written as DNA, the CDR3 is TGTGCCAGCAGCGTGGGACTAGCGGGGACCTACGAGCAGTACTTC.

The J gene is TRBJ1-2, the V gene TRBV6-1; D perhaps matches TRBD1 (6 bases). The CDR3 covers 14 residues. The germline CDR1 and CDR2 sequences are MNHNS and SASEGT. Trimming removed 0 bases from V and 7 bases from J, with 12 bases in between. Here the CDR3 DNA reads TGTGCCAGCAGTGAAGCCGCAGGGGCTTTTGGCTACACCTTC. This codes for CASSEAAGAFGYTF.

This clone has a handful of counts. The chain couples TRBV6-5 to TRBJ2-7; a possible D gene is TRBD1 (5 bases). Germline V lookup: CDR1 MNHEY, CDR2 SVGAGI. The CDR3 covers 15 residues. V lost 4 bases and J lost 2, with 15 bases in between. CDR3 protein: CASSSGPRGAYEQYF. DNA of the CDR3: TGTGCCAGCAGTTCAGGCCCTAGGGGCGCCTACGAGCAGTACTTC.

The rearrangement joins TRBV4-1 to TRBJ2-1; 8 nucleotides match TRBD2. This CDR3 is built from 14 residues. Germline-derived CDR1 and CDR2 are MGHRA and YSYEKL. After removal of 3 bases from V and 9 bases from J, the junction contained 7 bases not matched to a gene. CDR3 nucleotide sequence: TGCGCCAGCAGCCACCCGGGAGGGACGGGTGAGCAGTTCTTC. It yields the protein CASSHPGGTGEQFF.

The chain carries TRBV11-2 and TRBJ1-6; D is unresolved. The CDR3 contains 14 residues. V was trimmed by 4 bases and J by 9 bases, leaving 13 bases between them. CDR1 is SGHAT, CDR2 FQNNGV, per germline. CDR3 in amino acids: CASSSREISSPLHF. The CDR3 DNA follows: TGTGCCAGCAGCTCAAGGGAAATATCTTCACCCCTCCACTTT.

This CDR3 is CASSLKGMNTEAFF. DNA of the CDR3: TGTGCCAGCAGCTTGAAAGGCATGAACACTGAAGCTTTCTTT. V usage is TRBV7-9 and J usage is TRBJ1-1; D is undetermined. The CDR3 spans 14 residues. Germline CDR1 is SEHNR and CDR2 is FQNEAQ (reference sequence). V was cut by 3 bases and J by 0 bases, with 8 bases left in between.

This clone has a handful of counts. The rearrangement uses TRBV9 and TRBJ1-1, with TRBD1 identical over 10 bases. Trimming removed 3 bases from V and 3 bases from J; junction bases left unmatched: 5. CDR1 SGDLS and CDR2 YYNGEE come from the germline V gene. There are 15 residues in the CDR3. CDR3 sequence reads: CASSARDRGYTEAFF. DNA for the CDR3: TGTGCCAGCAGCGCCCGGGACAGGGGATACACTGAAGCTTTCTTT.

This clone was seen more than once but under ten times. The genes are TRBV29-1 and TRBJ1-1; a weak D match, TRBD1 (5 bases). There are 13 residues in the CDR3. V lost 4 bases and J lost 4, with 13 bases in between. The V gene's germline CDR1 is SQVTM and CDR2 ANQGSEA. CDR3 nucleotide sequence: TGCAGCGTTGTCGGCAGGGCGGTCACTGAAGCTTTCTTT. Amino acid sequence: CSVVGRAVTEAFF.

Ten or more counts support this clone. The CDR3 loop reads CASSLKGEGEQYF. CDR3 nucleotides: TGTGCCAGCAGCTTAAAAGGGGAAGGCGAGCAGTACTTC. The chain is built from TRBV7-6 and TRBJ2-7, with D perhaps TRBD1 (5 bases). The length of the CDR3 is 13 residues. Germline V gene lookup returns CDR1 SGHVS and CDR2 FNYEAQ. Between the trimmed V and J ends, which lost 2 bases and 6 bases, there was a span of 11 bases.

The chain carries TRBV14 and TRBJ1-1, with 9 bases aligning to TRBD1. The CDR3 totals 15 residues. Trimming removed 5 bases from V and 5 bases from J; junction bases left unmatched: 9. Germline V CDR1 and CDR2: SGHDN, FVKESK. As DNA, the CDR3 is TGTGCCAGCAGCGGACCGGGACAGGGTATGACTGAAGCTTTCTTT. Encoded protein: CASSGPGQGMTEAFF.

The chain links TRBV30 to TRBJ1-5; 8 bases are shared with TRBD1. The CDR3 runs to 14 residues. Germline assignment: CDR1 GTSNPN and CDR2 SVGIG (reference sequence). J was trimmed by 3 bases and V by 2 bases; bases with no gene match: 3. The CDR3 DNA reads TGTGCCTGGAGTCAGACAGGGGACAATCAGCCCCAGCATTTT. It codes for CAWSQTGDNQPQHF. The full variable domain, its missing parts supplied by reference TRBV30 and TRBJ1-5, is SQTIHQWPATLVQPVGSPLSLECTVEGTSNPNLYWYRQAAGRGLQLLFYSVGIGQISSEVPQNLSASRPQDRQFILSSKKLLLSDSGFYLCAWSQTGDNQPQHFGDGTRLSIL.

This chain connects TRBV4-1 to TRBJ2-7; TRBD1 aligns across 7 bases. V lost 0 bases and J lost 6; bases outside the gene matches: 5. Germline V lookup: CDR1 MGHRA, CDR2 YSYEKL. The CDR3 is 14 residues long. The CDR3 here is CASSQDIRGLEQYF. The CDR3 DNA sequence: TGCGCCAGCAGCCAAGATATAAGGGGGCTCGAGCAGTACTTC.

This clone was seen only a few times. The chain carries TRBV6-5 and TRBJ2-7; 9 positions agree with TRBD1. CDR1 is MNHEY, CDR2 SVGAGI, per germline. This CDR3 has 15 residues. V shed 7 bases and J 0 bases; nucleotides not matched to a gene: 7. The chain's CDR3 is CASIKGTGSSYEQYF. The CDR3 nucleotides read TGTGCCAGCATTAAGGGGACAGGGAGCTCCTACGAGCAGTACTTC.

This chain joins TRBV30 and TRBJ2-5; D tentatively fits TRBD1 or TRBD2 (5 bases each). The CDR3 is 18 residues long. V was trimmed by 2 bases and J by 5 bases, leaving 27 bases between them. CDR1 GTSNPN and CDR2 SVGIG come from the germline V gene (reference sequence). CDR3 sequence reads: CAWSPRTPGTRKLETQYF. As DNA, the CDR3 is TGTGCCTGGAGTCCCCGGACCCCCGGGACGCGAAAGTTGGAGACCCAGTACTTC.